Presented here are 25 T cell receptor beta chains from one specimen sequenced in a study of T cells in Graves' hyperthyroidism and ophthalmopathy. There were TCR beta CDR3 regions amplified from RNA transcripts. First-round RT-PCR targeting the TCR CDR3 was performed with the HTBI primer set. From the multiplex PCR reads, TCRdb called clonotypes with MiXCR, one entry per CDR3 protein. The profile covers approximately 100,000 distinct CDR3 sequences, with about half appearing a single time and approximately 27% taken by the ten largest. Sequenced sample: blood. The receptors come from a man aged 40-50 years with Graves' hyperthyroidism.

Sample share makes this clonotype large. The V and J genes are TRBV29-1 and TRBJ2-1, with 7 bases lining up with TRBD1. Looked up from germline, CDR1 is SQVTM and CDR2 is ANQGSEA. V shed 1 base, J shed 3 bases, and the junction held 6 bases outside the gene matches. The CDR3 is made up of 15 amino acids. For the CDR3, the DNA is TGCAGCGTTGAAGTTTGGGACAGCCACTACAATGAGCAGTTCTTC. This translates into CSVEVWDSHYNEQFF.

V usage is TRBV20-1 and J usage is TRBJ2-7; 13 bases are shared with TRBD2. The CDR3 totals 15 residues. CDR1 DFQATT and CDR2 SNEGSKA come from the germline V gene (reference sequence). Trimming at V came to 4 bases and at J to 5 bases, leaving 8 bases not matched to a gene. CDR3 sequence (DNA): TGCAGTGCTAAAGGACTAGCGGGAGAAACAGACGAGCAGTACTTC. Protein sequence: CSAKGLAGETDEQYF.

About this clonotype itself: An end of the junction differs from the germline gene, which may be a read error. V gene TRBV15 combines with J gene TRBJ2-7, with 7 bases matching TRBD1. CDR3 length equals 16 residues. The germline CDR1 and CDR2 sequences are LNHNV and YYDKDF (reference sequence). The CDR3 protein is CATSRVRQGPLCEQYF. The CDR3 nucleotides are TGTGCCACCAGCAGAGTGCGACAGGGACCCCTCTGCGAGCAATACTTC.

Many counts were recorded for this clonotype. The chain links TRBV5-1 to TRBJ1-4; maybe TRBD1 (5 bases). The CDR3 totals 14 residues. CDR1 SGHRS and CDR2 YFSETQ come from the germline V gene. V shed 4 bases and J shed 0 bases, with 7 bases lying between them. The DNA of the CDR3 is TGCGCCAGCAGCATGACAGCAACTAATGAAAAACTGTTTTTT. It codes for CASSMTATNEKLFF.

The table lists this clonotype with many counts. The chain is built from TRBV29-1 and TRBJ1-1, with D possibly matching TRBD1 (6 bases). From germline, CDR1 is SQVTM and CDR2 ANQGSEA. The CDR3 consists of 11 residues. As DNA, the CDR3 is TGCAGAGGACAGTTGCCCACTGAAGCTTTCTTT. The encoded protein is CRGQLPTEAFF.

The DNA of the CDR3 is TGTGCCAGCAGCGCAACGACAGGGATGAACACTGAAGCTTTCTTT. Its protein is CASSATTGMNTEAFF. The chain is built from TRBV9 and TRBJ1-1, with TRBD1 identical over 7 bases. Trimming cost V 3 bases and J 0 bases; bases outside gene matches: 5. This CDR3 is built from 15 residues. Germline CDR1 SGDLS, CDR2 YYNGEE. Variable domain in full (rest from reference TRBV9 and TRBJ1-1): DSGVTQTPKHLITATGQRVTLRCSPRSGDLSVYWYQQSLDQGLQFLIQYYNGEERAKGNILERFSAQQFPDLHSELNLSSLELGDSALYFCASSATTGMNTEAFFGQGTRLTVV.

This clonotype was observed once. The chain links TRBV2 to TRBJ1-2; D not resolved. The germline V gene encodes CDR1 SNHLY and CDR2 FYNNEI. V was shortened by 6 bases and J by 6 bases, with 11 bases between the two germline ends. The CDR3 is 12 residues long. CDR3 in amino acids: CASRRQLDGYTF. The CDR3 coding sequence is TGTGCCAGCAGAAGGCAGTTGGATGGCTACACCTTC.

This clonotype was detected ten times or more. The chain recombines TRBV11-3 with TRBJ2-2, with TRBD2 as a possible D gene (6 bases). CDR1 and CDR2 (germline): SGHNT, YENEEA. Trimming removed 1 base from V and 0 bases from J, with 9 bases in between. CDR3 length: 16 amino acids. The CDR3 nucleotides are TGTGCCAGCAGCTTAGTCCGGGGGTCGAACACCGGGGAGCTGTTTTTT. Amino acids: CASSLVRGSNTGELFF.

This clonotype appeared many times. The chain recombines TRBV6-1 with TRBJ2-5; 7 positions agree with TRBD2. The germline V gene encodes CDR1 MNHNS and CDR2 SASEGT. The CDR3 totals 13 residues. V was clipped by 3 bases and J by 5 bases; unmatched bases: 3. CDR3 sequence reads: CASSDQAGETQYF. In nucleotides, the CDR3 is TGTGCCAGCAGTGATCAAGCGGGGGAGACCCAGTACTTC.

To note about this clonotype: One junction end does not reproduce the germline sequence, and a read error may be involved. V usage is TRBV20-1 and J usage is TRBJ2-2; the match to TRBD2 covers 8 bases. The CDR3 extends over 15 amino acids. Germline V gene sequence: CDR1 DFQATT, CDR2 SNEGSKA (reference sequence). The CDR3 here is CGARGQRGNTGELFF. The CDR3 DNA reads as TGCGGTGCTAGAGGACAGCGGGGGAACACCGGGGAGTTGTTTTTT.

Ten or more counts support this clonotype. The V call is TRBV29-1, the J call TRBJ2-7, with a possible D match to TRBD1 (5 bases). The V end was cut by 7 bases, the J end by 0 bases, with 22 bases between. The CDR3 contains 16 residues. Germline CDR1 reads SQVTM; CDR2 reads ANQGSEA. CDR3 sequence: CSALGRVVGSSYEQYF. In DNA form, the CDR3 reads TGCAGCGCTTTGGGCAGGGTGGTGGGAAGCTCCTACGAGCAGTACTTC.

The rearrangement uses TRBV30 and TRBJ2-6, with 10 bases aligning to TRBD2. The junction had 10 bases not matched to a gene; V was cut back by 2 bases and J by 0 bases. The CDR3 runs 19 residues. CDR1 GTSNPN and CDR2 SVGIG come from the germline V gene (reference sequence). The CDR3 spells CAWSHLSGRASSGANVLTF. As DNA, the CDR3 is TGTGCCTGGAGTCACCTCAGCGGGAGGGCCTCCTCTGGGGCCAACGTCCTGACTTTC.

The CDR3 loop reads CASSWGISGSTHNEQFF. As DNA, the CDR3 is TGTGCCAGCAGTTGGGGGATTAGCGGGAGTACCCACAATGAGCAGTTCTTC. This chain uses TRBV11-2 with TRBJ2-1; 9 nucleotides match TRBD2. This CDR3 comprises 17 residues. Germline trimming cut 6 bases from V and 5 bases from J; bases unmatched to any gene: 14. CDR1 and CDR2 (germline): SGHAT, FQNNGV.

V is TRBV7-9 and J is TRBJ2-3; perhaps TRBD2 as D (6 bases). From germline, CDR1 is SEHNR and CDR2 FQNEAQ (reference sequence). Trimming removed 5 bases from V and 14 bases from J, with 14 bases in between. The CDR3 is made up of 11 amino acids. The chain's CDR3 is CASSLPTSGYF. The CDR3 DNA reads as TGTGCCAGCAGCCTACCGACTAGTGGGTATTTT. Together with reference TRBV7-9 and TRBJ2-3, the CDR3 gives the full variable domain: DTGVSQNPRHKITKRGQNVTFRCDPISEHNRLYWYRQTLGQGPEFLTYFQNEAQLEKSRLLSDRFSAERPKGSFSTLEIQRTEQGDSAMYLCASSLPTSGYFGPGTRLTVL.

This clonotype came up many times. The J gene is TRBJ2-7, the V gene TRBV27; tentatively, D is TRBD1 (6 bases). The CDR3 sequence is 12 residues long. Germline CDR1 and CDR2: MNHEY and SMNVEV (reference sequence). V dropped 5 bases and J dropped 4 bases, with 9 bases sitting between them. The CDR3 is CASSTQGYEQYF. The CDR3 DNA sequence: TGTGCCAGCAGTACACAGGGTTACGAGCAGTACTTC.

In its sample, this clonotype was seen many times. A much bigger clone sits one base away, suggesting this may be a read error. The chain uses TRBV7-3 and TRBJ1-1; D unclear. This CDR3 spans 13 amino acids. In germline, CDR1 is SGHTA, CDR2 FQGTGA. The CDR3 DNA sequence: TGTGCCGGCAGCACCGACCTGAACACTGAAGCTTTCTTT. It encodes CAGSTDLNTEAFF.

The table lists this clonotype with a count of one. This sequence joins TRBV24-1 and TRBJ2-1, with 9 bases lining up with TRBD1. Trimming cost V 3 bases and J 5 bases; bases outside gene matches: 4. The CDR3 is 15 amino acids. Germline assignment: CDR1 KGHDR and CDR2 SFDVKD. The CDR3 DNA sequence: TGTGCCACCAGTGATCGGGGACAGGGAAACAATGAGCAGTTCTTC. This gives the protein CATSDRGQGNNEQFF.

This sequence joins TRBV10-2 and TRBJ1-2; maybe TRBD1 (6 bases). The V gene's germline CDR1 is WSHSY and CDR2 SAAADI. Trimming removed 2 bases at V and 7 bases at J, with 11 bases between. The CDR3 totals 13 residues. The CDR3 reads CASSEGQGLGYTF. The CDR3 DNA reads TGCGCCAGCAGTGAGGGGCAGGGGCTTGGCTACACCTTC.

This sequence joins TRBV9 and TRBJ2-7; the D gene is possibly TRBD2 (5 bases). CDR1 is SGDLS, CDR2 YYNGEE, per germline. The CDR3 runs 12 residues. V dropped 2 bases and J dropped 4 bases, with 7 bases sitting between them. In DNA, the CDR3 is TGTGCCAGCAGCGTGGGCGGGTACGAGCAGTACTTC. Its protein product is CASSVGGYEQYF.

V and J are TRBV9 and TRBJ2-2, with D hard to call. Per the germline V gene, CDR1 is SGDLS and CDR2 is YYNGEE. The CDR3 runs to 15 residues. Trimming took 1 base from V and 1 from J, leaving 8 bases between them. The CDR3 region is CASSVSWGNTGELFF. The CDR3 nucleotides are TGTGCCAGCAGCGTATCGTGGGGGAACACCGGGGAGCTGTTTTTT. Together with reference TRBV9 and TRBJ2-2, the CDR3 gives the full variable domain: DSGVTQTPKHLITATGQRVTLRCSPRSGDLSVYWYQQSLDQGLQFLIQYYNGEERAKGNILERFSAQQFPDLHSELNLSSLELGDSALYFCASSVSWGNTGELFFGEGSRLTVL.

There are many counts of this clonotype. The chain employs TRBV5-1 and TRBJ1-4, with D possibly TRBD1 on 5 matching bases. The CDR3 has 16 amino acids. V lost 4 bases, J lost 0 bases, and 13 bases lay in between. The germline CDR1 and CDR2 sequences are SGHRS and YFSETQ. The CDR3 region has the DNA TGCGCCAGCAGCCTACAAAAGGGACCAACTAATGAAAAACTGTTTTTT. It encodes CASSLQKGPTNEKLFF.

The gene calls are TRBV2 and TRBJ1-1; 9 bases fit TRBD1. Unmatched junction bases numbered 1, after V lost 10 bases and J lost 7 bases. The germline CDR1 and CDR2 sequences are SNHLY and FYNNEI. The CDR3 extends over 10 amino acids. The CDR3 DNA reads as TGTGCCAACAGGGGGCTTGAAGCTTTCTTT. Translated, it gives CANRGLEAFF.

For this clonotype: At one end the junction does not follow the germline gene, possibly because of a read error. CDR3 bases: TGTACCAGCAGTGTCGCCATAGCGGGTTACAATGAGCAGTCCTTC. This encodes CTSSVAIAGYNEQSF. J is TRBJ2-1 and V is TRBV2, with 7 nucleotides matching TRBD2. The CDR3 sequence is 15 residues long. Germline lookup yields CDR1 SNHLY and CDR2 FYNNEI. Together with reference TRBV2 and TRBJ2-1, the CDR3 gives the full variable domain: EPEVTQTPSHQVTQMGQEVILRCVPISNHLYFYWYRQILGQKVEFLVSFYNNEISEKSEIFDDQFSVERPDGSNFTLKIRSTKLEDSAMYFCTSSVAIAGYNEQSFGPGTRLTVL.

The table lists this clonotype with many counts. The genes are TRBV7-2 and TRBJ1-6, with D uncertain. The CDR3 loop spans 13 amino acids. CDR1 is SGHTA and CDR2 is FQGNSA in the germline V gene. V was cut by 5 bases and J by 13 bases, with 15 bases left in between. DNA of the CDR3: TGTGCCAGCAGCATAAAGACCCCCCGGCCCCTCCACTTT. This codes for CASSIKTPRPLHF.

J is TRBJ1-2 and V is TRBV20-1; 7 positions match TRBD1. From germline, CDR1 is DFQATT and CDR2 SNEGSKA (reference sequence). The CDR3 has 11 amino acids. The junction had 10 bases not matched to a gene; V was cut back by 6 bases and J by 12 bases. CDR3 coding DNA: TGCAGTGCCCAACAGGGGATTGGAAACACCTTC. Amino acid sequence: CSAQQGIGNTF.